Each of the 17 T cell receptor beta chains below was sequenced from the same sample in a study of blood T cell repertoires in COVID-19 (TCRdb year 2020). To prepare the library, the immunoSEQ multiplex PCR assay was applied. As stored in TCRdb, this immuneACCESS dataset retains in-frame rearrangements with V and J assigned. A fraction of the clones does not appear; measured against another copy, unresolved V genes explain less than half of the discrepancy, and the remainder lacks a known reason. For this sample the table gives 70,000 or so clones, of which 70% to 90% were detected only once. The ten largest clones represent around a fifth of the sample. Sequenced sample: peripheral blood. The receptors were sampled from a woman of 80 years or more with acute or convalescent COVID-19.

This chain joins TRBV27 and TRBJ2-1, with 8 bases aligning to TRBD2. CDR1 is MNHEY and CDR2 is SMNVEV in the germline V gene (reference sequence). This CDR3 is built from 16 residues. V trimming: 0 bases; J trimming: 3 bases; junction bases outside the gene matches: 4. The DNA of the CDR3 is TGTGCCAGCAGTTTATCTGGGACTAGAGTCTACAATGAGCAGTTCTTC. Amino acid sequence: CASSLSGTRVYNEQFF.

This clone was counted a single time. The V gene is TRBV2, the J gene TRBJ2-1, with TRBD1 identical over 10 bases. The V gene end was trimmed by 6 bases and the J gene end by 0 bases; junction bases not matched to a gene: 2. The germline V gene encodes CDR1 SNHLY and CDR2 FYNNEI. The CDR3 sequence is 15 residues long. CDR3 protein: CASRGDRGSYNEQFF. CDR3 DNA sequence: TGTGCCAGCAGGGGGGACAGGGGCTCCTACAATGAGCAGTTCTTC.

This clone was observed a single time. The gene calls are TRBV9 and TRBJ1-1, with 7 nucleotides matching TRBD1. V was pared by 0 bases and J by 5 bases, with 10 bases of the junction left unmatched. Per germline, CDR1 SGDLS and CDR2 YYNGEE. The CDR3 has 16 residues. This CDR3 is CASSVGSGGVGTEAFF. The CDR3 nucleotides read TGTGCCAGCAGCGTAGGCTCAGGGGGAGTTGGGACTGAAGCTTTCTTT.

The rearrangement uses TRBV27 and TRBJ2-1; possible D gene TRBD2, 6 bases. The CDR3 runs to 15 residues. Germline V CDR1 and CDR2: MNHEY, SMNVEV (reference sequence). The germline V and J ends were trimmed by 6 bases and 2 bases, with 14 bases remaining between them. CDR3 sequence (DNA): TGTGCCAGCAGAGACTTAGCGGCCCCCTACAATGAGCAGTTCTTC. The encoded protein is CASRDLAAPYNEQFF.

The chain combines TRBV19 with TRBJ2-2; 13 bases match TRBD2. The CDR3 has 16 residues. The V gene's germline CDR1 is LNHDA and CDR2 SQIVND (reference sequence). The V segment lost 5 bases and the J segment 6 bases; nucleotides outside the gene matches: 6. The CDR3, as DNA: TGTGCCAGTAGTGTAACTAGCGGGGGGGCCGCCGGGGAGCTGTTTTTT. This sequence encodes CASSVTSGGAAGELFF.

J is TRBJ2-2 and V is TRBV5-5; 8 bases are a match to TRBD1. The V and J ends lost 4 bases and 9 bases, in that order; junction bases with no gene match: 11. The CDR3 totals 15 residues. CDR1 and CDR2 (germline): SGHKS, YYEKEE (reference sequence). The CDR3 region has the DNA TGTGCCAGCAGCCCTGGCCGGACAGGGAACCGGGAGCTGTTTTTT. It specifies CASSPGRTGNRELFF.

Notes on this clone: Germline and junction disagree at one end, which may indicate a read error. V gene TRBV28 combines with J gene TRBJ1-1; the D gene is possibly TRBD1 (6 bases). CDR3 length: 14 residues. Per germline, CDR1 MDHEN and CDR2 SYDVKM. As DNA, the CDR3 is TGTGCCAGCAGTACACCTCTTCCTCCGGGGGGGCGCTATTTT. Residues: CASSTPLPPGGRYF.

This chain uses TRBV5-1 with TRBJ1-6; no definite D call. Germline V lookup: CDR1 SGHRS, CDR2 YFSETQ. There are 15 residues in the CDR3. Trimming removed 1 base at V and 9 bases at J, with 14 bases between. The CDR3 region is CASSLSGDRGSPLHF. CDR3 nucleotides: TGCGCCAGCAGCTTGAGTGGGGATCGGGGTTCACCCCTCCACTTT. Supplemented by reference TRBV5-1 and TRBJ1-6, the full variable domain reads KAGVTQTPRYLIKTRGQQVTLSCSPISGHRSVSWYQQTPGQGLQFLFEYFSETQRNKGNFPGRFSGRQFSNSRSEMNVSTLELGDSALYLCASSLSGDRGSPLHFGNGTRLTVT.

In DNA, the CDR3 is TGTGCCAGCAGCCTCGGGGGAGGGTCGAACACCGGGGAGCTGTTTTTT. This gives the protein CASSLGGGSNTGELFF. The genes are TRBV7-2 and TRBJ2-2; TRBD2 matches at 7 bases. The CDR3 runs to 16 residues. The V segment lost 5 bases and the J segment 0 bases; nucleotides outside the gene matches: 6. Germline assignment: CDR1 SGHTA and CDR2 FQGNSA.

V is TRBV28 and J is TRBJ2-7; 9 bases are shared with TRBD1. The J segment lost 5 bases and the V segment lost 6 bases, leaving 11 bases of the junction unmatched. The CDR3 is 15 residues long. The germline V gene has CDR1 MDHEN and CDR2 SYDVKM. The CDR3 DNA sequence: TGTGCCAGCAGGACACCGGGACAGGGCACGGACGAGCAGTACTTC. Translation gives CASRTPGQGTDEQYF.

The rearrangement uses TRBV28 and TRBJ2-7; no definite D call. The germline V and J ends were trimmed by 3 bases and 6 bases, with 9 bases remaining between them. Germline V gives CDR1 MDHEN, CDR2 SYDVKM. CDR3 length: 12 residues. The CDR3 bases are TGTGCCAGCAGTTTCGATCCGGGCGAGCAGTACTTC. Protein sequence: CASSFDPGEQYF. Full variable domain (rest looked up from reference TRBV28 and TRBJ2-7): DVKVTQSSRYLVKRTGEKVFLECVQDMDHENMFWYRQDPGLGLRLIYFSYDVKMKEKGDIPEGYSVSREKKERFSLILESASTNQTSMYLCASSFDPGEQYFGPGTRLTVT.

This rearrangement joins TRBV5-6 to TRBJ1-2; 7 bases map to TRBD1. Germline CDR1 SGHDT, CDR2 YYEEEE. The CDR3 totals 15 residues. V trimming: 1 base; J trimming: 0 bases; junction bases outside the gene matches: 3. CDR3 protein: CASSLRGTANYGYTF. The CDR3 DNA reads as TGTGCCAGCAGCTTGCGTGGGACAGCTAACTATGGCTACACCTTC. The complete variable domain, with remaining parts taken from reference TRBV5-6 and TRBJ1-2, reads DAGVTQSPTHLIKTRGQQVTLRCSPKSGHDTVSWYQQALGQGPQFIFQYYEEEERQRGNFPDRFSGHQFPNYSSELNVNALLLGDSALYLCASSLRGTANYGYTFGSGTRLTVV.

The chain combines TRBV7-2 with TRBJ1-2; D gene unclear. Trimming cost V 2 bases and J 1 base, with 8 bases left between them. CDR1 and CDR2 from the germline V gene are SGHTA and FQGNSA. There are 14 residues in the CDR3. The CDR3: CASSLNTYNYGYTF. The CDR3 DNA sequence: TGTGCCAGCAGCTTAAATACTTATAACTATGGCTACACCTTC.

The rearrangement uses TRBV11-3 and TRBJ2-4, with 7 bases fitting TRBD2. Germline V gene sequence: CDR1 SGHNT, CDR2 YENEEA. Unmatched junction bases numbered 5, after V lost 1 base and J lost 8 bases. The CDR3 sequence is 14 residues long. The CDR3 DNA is TGTGCCAGCAGCTTAGGAGGAAGCGGGGACATTCAGTACTTC. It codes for CASSLGGSGDIQYF. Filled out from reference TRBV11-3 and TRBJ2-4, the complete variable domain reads EAGVVQSPRYKIIEKKQPVAFWCNPISGHNTLYWYLQNLGQGPELLIRYENEEAVDDSQLPKDRFSAERLKGVDSTLKIQPAELGDSAVYLCASSLGGSGDIQYFGAGTRLSVL.

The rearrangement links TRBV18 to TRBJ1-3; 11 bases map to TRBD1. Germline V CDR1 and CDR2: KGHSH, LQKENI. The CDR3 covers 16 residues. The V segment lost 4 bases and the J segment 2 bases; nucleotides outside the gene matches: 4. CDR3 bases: TGTGCCAGCTCACTACAGGGACAGGGGGCTGGAAACACCATATATTTT. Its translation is CASSLQGQGAGNTIYF.

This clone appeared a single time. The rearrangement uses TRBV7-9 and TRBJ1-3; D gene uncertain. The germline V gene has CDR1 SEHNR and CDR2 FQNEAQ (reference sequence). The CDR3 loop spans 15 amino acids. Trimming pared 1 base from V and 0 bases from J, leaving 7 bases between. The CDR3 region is CASSLVGSSGNTIYF. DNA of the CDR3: TGTGCCAGCAGCTTAGTAGGGAGCTCTGGAAACACCATATATTTT.

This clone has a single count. The CDR3 nucleotides are TGCAGCGTTTTGACAGGGGGTAATTCACCCCTCCACTTT. It yields the protein CSVLTGGNSPLHF. The chain recombines TRBV29-1 with TRBJ1-6; 9 bases line up with TRBD1. Trimming removed 5 bases from V and 6 bases from J; junction bases left unmatched: 2. CDR3 length: 13 residues. CDR1 and CDR2 from the germline V gene are SQVTM and ANQGSEA.